This record covers a single T cell receptor (beta chain). Its antigen is still unknown. The record has no base qualities; no much larger clone is one base away. Library preparation used the immunoSEQ multiplex PCR assay. From the authors' description of their analysis: To diagnose cytomegalovirus status from the catalog of TCR beta chain sequences, a statistical classification framework was built. TCRdb took this table from immuneACCESS and kept in-frame rearrangements with V and J called. Such tables lack part of the clones; where checked against another copy, unresolved V genes explain under half of the gap, and the rest is unexplained. Clonal size and the V and J genes are those of that table, whereas D and trimming came from the DNA. This sample gives roughly 82,000 clones in total; about 92% of them show up just once. About 0.7% of the sample is held by the ten biggest clonotypes. Separate from the approximately 670-subject first cohort, the validation cohort of roughly 110 subjects was the group to which the donors belonged.

The data belong to a study of cytomegalovirus exposure and HLA in healthy donors listed by TCRdb under 2017. Regarding the complete study: According to a later analysis, one platform produced both the 110 or so validation repertoires and the 670 or so repertoires of the first cohort. The study aimed to test whether signatures of past pathogen exposure could be identified by cataloging public T cell receptors. Besides the first cohort of roughly 660 subjects, a separate validation cohort made up of about 120 different subjects was used. High-throughput TCR immunosequencing, statistical association of individual TCRs with disease status, and machine learning were combined to predict cytomegalovirus infection status.

The paper as a whole reports these results and caveats: The study listed 150 to 200 TCR beta chains as associated with cytomegalovirus. Of the cluster scores, about 94% were above 0 in a later analysis, which found that TCRs clustered in the first cohort also tended to co-occur in the roughly 130 validation repertoires. The authors suggested that the approach could potentially be extended to other disease states and immunological phenotypes. All 110 or so repertoires were used to score co-occurrence in the validation cohort in a later analysis, because that analysis had no HLA typing for the cohort. In vitro tests confirmed that a few of the cytomegalovirus-associated TCR beta chains recognize cytomegalovirus antigens. Most TCR sequences were observed very rarely across donors, whereas some public TCRs were present in many individuals. The classifier was reported to diagnose cytomegalovirus status with high specificity and sensitivity in both the original cohort and the validation cohort.

Taken from cysteine to phenylalanine, the CDR3 has 14 residues. Only the CDR3 part of the read is kept: 42 bases, read in frame from the first base. Trimming accounts for 6 bases at V and 2 bases at J, while the number of junction bases matched to no gene is 6. CDR1 and CDR2 are drawn from the germline V gene: MDHEN, SYDVKM. Sequencing was carried out using PBMCs. The V and J genes are TRBV28 and TRBJ1-1, and 7 junction bases match TRBD1. This TCR came from a man aged 18 to 35 in good health and CMV-seronegative. The CDR3 loop reads CASSLRQGNTEAFF. The sequenced DNA is TGTGCCAGCAGCCTAAGACAGGGAAACACTGAAGCTTTCTTT.